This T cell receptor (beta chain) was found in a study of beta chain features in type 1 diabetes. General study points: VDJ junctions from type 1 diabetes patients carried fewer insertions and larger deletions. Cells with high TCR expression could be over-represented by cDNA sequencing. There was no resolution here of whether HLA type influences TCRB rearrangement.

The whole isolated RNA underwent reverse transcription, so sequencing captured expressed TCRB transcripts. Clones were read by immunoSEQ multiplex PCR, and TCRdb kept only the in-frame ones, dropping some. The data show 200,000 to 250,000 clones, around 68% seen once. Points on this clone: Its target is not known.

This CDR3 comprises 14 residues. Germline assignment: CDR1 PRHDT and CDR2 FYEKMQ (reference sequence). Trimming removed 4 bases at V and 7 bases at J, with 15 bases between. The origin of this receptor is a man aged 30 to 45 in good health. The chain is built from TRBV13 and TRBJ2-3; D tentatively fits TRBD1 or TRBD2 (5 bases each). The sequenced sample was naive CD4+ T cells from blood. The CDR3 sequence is CASSSGPQGNTQYF. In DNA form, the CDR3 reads TGTGCCAGCAGCTCGGGACCCCAGGGAAATACGCAGTATTTT. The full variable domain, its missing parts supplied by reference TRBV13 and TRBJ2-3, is AAGVIQSPRHLIKEKRETATLKCYPIPRHDTVYWYQQGPGQDPQFLISFYEKMQSDKGSIPDRFSAQQFSDYHSELNMSSLELGDSALYFCASSSGPQGNTQYFGPGTRLTVL.